These 30 T cell receptor beta chains were all obtained from the same sample, sequenced in a study of CD8+CD57+ T cells in acquired aplastic anemia (dated by TCRdb to between 2018 and 2020). These reads were obtained on an Illumina HiSeq 2000. Genomic DNA served as template for TCR beta VDJ combination and CDR3 sequence profiling. TCRdb passed the public sequencing reads through fastp at Q25 and MiXCR, retaining productive beta sequences. Rows merge per CDR3 protein into single entries with the most common DNA and genes. In all, the sample holds 50,000 to 65,000 distinct CDR3 sequences, and about 54% of those were seen once. The top ten clones comprise less than 2.5% of the sample. What was sequenced was sorted CD4+, CD8+, or CD8+CD57+ T cells (not recorded which) from PBMCs. These receptors were collected from a human donor in good health, serving as a control.

This clonotype was seen many times. The chain recombines TRBV30 with TRBJ1-6; possibly TRBD1 for D (6 bases). CDR1 is GTSNPN and CDR2 is SVGIG in the germline V gene (reference sequence). Trimming stripped 0 bases from V and 5 bases from J, with 8 bases between. The CDR3 is 14 residues long. CDR3 loop: CAWSVRTDNSPLHF. CDR3 bases: TGTGCCTGGAGTGTCAGGACAGATAATTCACCCCTCCACTTT.

The J gene is TRBJ1-5, the V gene TRBV15; a possible D gene is TRBD1 (5 bases). Germline-derived CDR1 and CDR2 are LNHNV and YYDKDF (reference sequence). The V and J ends lost 3 bases and 3 bases respectively, with 18 bases between them. The CDR3 is 17 residues long. The CDR3 region is CATSSQPMGVYNQPQHF. The CDR3, as DNA: TGTGCCACCAGCAGCCAGCCGATGGGGGTGTACAATCAGCCCCAGCATTTT. The full variable domain, rest sourced from reference TRBV15 and TRBJ1-5, is DAMVIQNPRYQVTQFGKPVTLSCSQTLNHNVMYWYQQKSSQAPKLLFHYYDKDFNNEADTPDNFQSRRPNTSFCFLDIRSPGLGDTAMYLCATSSQPMGVYNQPQHFGDGTRLSIL.

Note on this clonotype: A much larger clone differs by one base, so this may be a read error. The gene calls are TRBV10-3 and TRBJ1-2; 7 bases align to TRBD1. CDR1 and CDR2 from the germline V gene are ENHRY and SYGVKD. V trimming: 11 bases; J trimming: 6 bases; junction bases outside the gene matches: 15. The CDR3 is made up of 14 amino acids. The CDR3 loop is CARRGLDRDDGYTF. Written as DNA, the CDR3 is TGTGCCCGGAGGGGATTAGACAGGGATGATGGCTACACCTTC.

Here the CDR3 DNA reads TGTGCCAGCAGCTTAAGAGACGGGGGGTACGCAGATACGCAGTATTTT. Translating gives CASSLRDGGYADTQYF. The gene calls are TRBV7-8 and TRBJ2-3, with 7 bases matching TRBD2. Unmatched junction bases numbered 9, after V lost 2 bases and J lost 4 bases. CDR3 size: 16 residues. Germline lookup yields CDR1 SGHVS and CDR2 FQNEAQ.

The chain employs TRBV24-1 and TRBJ2-1, with 11 positions matching TRBD2. Trimming removed 3 bases from V and 8 bases from J; junction bases left unmatched: 8. The CDR3 length is 16 residues. CDR1 and CDR2 from the germline V gene are KGHDR and SFDVKD. CDR3 bases: TGTGCCACCAGTGATCGACTAGCGGGAAGATCGGATGAGCAGTTCTTC. Protein: CATSDRLAGRSDEQFF.

The chain employs TRBV2 and TRBJ1-2; 12 bases fit TRBD1. With V trimmed by 3 bases and J by 6 bases, 5 bases remained unmatched. The CDR3 is 15 residues long. Germline lookup yields CDR1 SNHLY and CDR2 FYNNEI. CDR3 sequence: CASSDPGQGANGYTF. In DNA form, the CDR3 reads TGTGCCAGCAGTGACCCGGGACAGGGGGCGAATGGCTACACCTTC.

This clonotype was counted at least ten times. DNA of the CDR3: TGTGCCAGCAGCTCCGACTCTGGGACAGGGATTAATGAGCAGTTCTTC. This translates into CASSSDSGTGINEQFF. The chain employs TRBV7-9 and TRBJ2-1; 9 nucleotides match TRBD1. The germline V gene has CDR1 SEHNR and CDR2 FQNEAQ (reference sequence). The CDR3 loop spans 16 amino acids. The J segment lost 7 bases and the V segment lost 4 bases, leaving 11 bases of the junction unmatched.

The chain joins TRBV24-1 to TRBJ1-2, with D perhaps TRBD1 (6 bases). The CDR3 extends over 13 amino acids. The V gene's germline CDR1 is KGHDR and CDR2 SFDVKD. With 1 base removed from V and 6 bases from J, the gap between germline ends came to 8 bases. CDR3 in amino acids: CATSDFTGNGYTF. CDR3 in DNA: TGTGCCACCAGTGATTTCACAGGGAATGGCTACACCTTC.

The J gene is TRBJ2-1, the V gene TRBV29-1; D may match TRBD1 or TRBD2 (6 bases each). Matching the DNA end better, TRBJ2-7 makes the J call doubtful. The CDR3 contains 15 residues. Germline V lookup: CDR1 SQVTM, CDR2 ANQGSEA. DNA for the CDR3: TGCAGCGTTGTGGGGGGCCAGGTAGGGTACAATGAGCAGTACTTC. It yields the protein CSVVGGQVGYNEQYF.

The chain links TRBV10-3 to TRBJ1-2, with 8 bases aligning to TRBD1. This CDR3 contains 13 residues. Germline assignment: CDR1 ENHRY and CDR2 SYGVKD. Losses at the gene ends were 4 bases for V and 8 bases for J; bases not matched to a gene: 6. The CDR3 region has the DNA TGTGCCATCAGTGTTCAGGGGGCGCGAGGCTACACCTTC. It is translated as CAISVQGARGYTF.

A note on this clonotype: A much bigger clone sits one base away, suggesting this may be a read error. The gene calls are TRBV3-1 and TRBJ2-5, with D possibly TRBD1 on 6 matching bases. Germline assignment: CDR1 LGHDT and CDR2 YNNKEL (reference sequence). CDR3 length equals 15 residues. This chain's CDR3 is CASSQPDSFQGTQYF. The CDR3 nucleotides are TGTGCCAGCAGCCAACCGGACAGCTTCCAAGGGACCCAGTACTTC.

The chain employs TRBV15 and TRBJ2-7; D may match TRBD1 or TRBD2 (6 bases each). Germline V gives CDR1 LNHNV, CDR2 YYDKDF (reference sequence). V was cut by 4 bases and J by 4 bases, with 29 bases left in between. The CDR3 is 19 residues long. As DNA, the CDR3 is TGTGCCACCAGCAACTTTGAGGGGGGCAGCTCGGCTCCCATTTACGAGCAGTACTTC. Residues: CATSNFEGGSSAPIYEQYF.

This clonotype showed up many times. The rearrangement joins TRBV6-1 to TRBJ1-2; no definite D call. V was pared by 7 bases and J by 5 bases, with 8 bases between. The CDR3 runs to 11 residues. The germline gives CDR1 MNHNS, CDR2 SASEGT. The CDR3 spells CASNRGYGYTF. In DNA, the CDR3 is TGTGCCAGCAACCGGGGTTATGGCTACACCTTC.

The rearrangement joins TRBV16 to TRBJ1-5; 8 bases match TRBD1. V lost 4 bases and J lost 2; bases outside the gene matches: 10. Germline V gene data show CDR1 as KGHSY and CDR2 as FQNENV. This CDR3 has 17 amino acids. CDR3 sequence reads: CASSRTPGGVGNQPQHF. The DNA for the CDR3 is TGTGCCAGCAGCCGAACGCCAGGGGGCGTTGGCAATCAGCCCCAGCATTTT. Full variable domain (remainder filled in from reference TRBV16 and TRBJ1-5): GEEVAQTPKHLVRGEGQKAKLYCAPIKGHSYVFWYQQVLKNEFKFLISFQNENVFDETGMPKERFSAKCLPNSPCSLEIQATKLEDSAVYFCASSRTPGGVGNQPQHFGDGTRLSIL.

In this sample, this clonotype turned up many times. The rearrangement uses TRBV11-3 and TRBJ2-2; D unclear. The CDR3 runs 14 residues. Trimming shortened V by 5 bases and J by 4 bases, and 11 bases separated the two germline ends. Germline-derived CDR1 and CDR2 are SGHNT and YENEEA. This chain's CDR3 is CASSPRTSTGELFF. In DNA form, the CDR3 reads TGTGCCAGCAGCCCCCGGACCAGCACCGGGGAGCTGTTTTTT.

Notes on this clonotype: The junction differs from germline at one of its ends, possibly a read error. The V and J genes are TRBV2 and TRBJ2-7; D gene unclear. The V gene's germline CDR1 is SNHLY and CDR2 FYNNEI. This CDR3 region has 8 residues. DNA for the CDR3: TGTGCCAGCACCCTTGGGGACTTC. It is translated as CASTLGDF.

The chain links TRBV20-1 to TRBJ2-1; 7 bases line up with TRBD2. In germline, CDR1 is DFQATT, CDR2 SNEGSKA (reference sequence). The length of the CDR3 is 14 residues. The junction had 10 bases not matched to a gene; V was cut back by 5 bases and J by 6 bases. CDR3: CSAPLAGVSNEQFF. The CDR3 DNA is TGCAGTGCTCCCTTGGCGGGAGTTTCCAATGAGCAGTTCTTC.

On this clonotype itself: A much larger clone differs by one base, so this may be a read error. This chain connects TRBV5-6 to TRBJ2-7; no reliable D call. Germline V gene data show CDR1 as SGHDT and CDR2 as YYEEEE. The CDR3 sequence is 14 residues long. The CDR3 sequence: CASSLNLDSYGQYF. In DNA, the CDR3 is TGTGCCAGCAGCTTGAACCTCGACTCCTACGGGCAGTACTTC. Based on the CDR3 plus reference TRBV5-6 and TRBJ2-7, the full variable domain is DAGVTQSPTHLIKTRGQQVTLRCSPKSGHDTVSWYQQALGQGPQFIFQYYEEEERQRGNFPDRFSGHQFPNYSSELNVNALLLGDSALYLCASSLNLDSYGQYFGPGTRLTVT.

This clonotype occurred many times. The chain recombines TRBV20-1 with TRBJ2-5; no firm D call. The germline V gene encodes CDR1 DFQATT and CDR2 SNEGSKA (reference sequence). The V end lost 2 bases, the J end lost 2 bases, and 3 bases lay between the germline ends. The CDR3 totals 11 residues. The CDR3 sequence: CSARRQETQYF. The CDR3 DNA reads as TGCAGTGCTAGACGGCAAGAGACCCAGTACTTC.

Ten or more counts support this clonotype. The genes are TRBV28 and TRBJ2-7; no clear D gene. The CDR3 covers 12 residues. CDR1 is MDHEN, CDR2 SYDVKM, per germline. Trimming left V 8 bases short and J 2 bases short, with 10 bases between. The CDR3 nucleotides are TGTGCCAGCCATACCCCCCCCTACGAGCAGTACTTC. Translating it yields CASHTPPYEQYF.

CDR3 bases: TGTGCCACCAGCAGGACTGGACGCACAGATACGCAGTATTTT. Its protein product is CATSRTGRTDTQYF. J is TRBJ2-3 and V is TRBV15; D is unclear. CDR1 is LNHNV and CDR2 is YYDKDF in the germline V gene (reference sequence). The CDR3 contains 14 residues. Trimming pared 3 bases from V and 1 base from J, leaving 8 bases between.

This clonotype was seen at least ten times. The J gene is TRBJ2-1, the V gene TRBV20-1; 10 positions match TRBD2. Germline CDR1 and CDR2: DFQATT and SNEGSKA (reference sequence). V trimming: 2 bases; J trimming: 9 bases; junction bases outside the gene matches: 10. CDR3 length: 15 residues. CDR3 sequence: CSARSSGSGVGEQFF. The CDR3 DNA reads as TGCAGTGCTAGATCTAGCGGGAGTGGGGTAGGTGAGCAGTTCTTC.

This clonotype has ten or more counts. This chain joins TRBV5-1 and TRBJ1-5; D is undetermined. The CDR3 covers 15 residues. V dropped 0 bases and J dropped 0 bases, with 7 bases sitting between them. Germline CDR1 is SGHRS and CDR2 is YFSETQ. CDR3 bases: TGCGCCAGCAGCTTGGCCGGGTATAGCAATCAGCCCCAGCATTTT. Amino acid sequence: CASSLAGYSNQPQHF.

V gene TRBV6-1 combines with J gene TRBJ1-2; D remains unclear. The CDR3 is 13 amino acids. Trimming removed 6 bases from V and 4 bases from J, with 12 bases in between. CDR1 is MNHNS, CDR2 SASEGT, per germline. The CDR3 loop is CASRTLRGYGYTF. In DNA form, the CDR3 reads TGTGCCAGCAGAACCCTACGGGGCTATGGCTACACCTTC.

Comments on this clonotype: Lacking the conserved final phenylalanine or tryptophan, this CDR3 likely reflects a read error. The V call is TRBV19, the J call TRBJ2-3, with 10 bases that match TRBD1. Losses at the gene ends were 1 base for V and 4 bases for J; bases not matched to a gene: 8. CDR1 and CDR2 (germline): LNHDA, SQIVND (reference sequence). CDR3 length: 17 residues. The CDR3, as DNA: TGTGCCAGTAGTATAGGCTTCCTGGGACAGGGGCCAGATACGCAGTATCTT. It is translated as CASSIGFLGQGPDTQYL.

This clonotype was recorded a few times. The J gene is TRBJ1-5, the V gene TRBV28, with 11 bases aligning to TRBD1. Trimming removed 4 bases from V and 5 bases from J; junction bases left unmatched: 13. Germline V gene data show CDR1 as MDHEN and CDR2 as SYDVKM. The CDR3 extends over 18 amino acids. CDR3 nucleotides: TGTGCCAGCAGTTCCCAACGACCGGGACAGGGGGTCTATCAGCCCCAGCATTTT. This encodes CASSSQRPGQGVYQPQHF. Using reference TRBV28 and TRBJ1-5 for the parts outside the CDR3, the full variable domain is DVKVTQSSRYLVKRTGEKVFLECVQDMDHENMFWYRQDPGLGLRLIYFSYDVKMKEKGDIPEGYSVSREKKERFSLILESASTNQTSMYLCASSSQRPGQGVYQPQHFGDGTRLSIL.

The chain couples TRBV12-3 or TRBV12-4 to TRBJ2-7, with TRBD2 as a possible D gene (6 bases). Between the trimmed V and J ends, which lost 6 bases and 1 base, there was a span of 10 bases. The CDR3 spans 13 residues. The CDR3 nucleotides read TGTGCCAGCAGCCGGGACTCTTCCTACGAGCAGTACTTC. It encodes CASSRDSSYEQYF.

This sequence joins TRBV19 and TRBJ1-1; D remains ambiguous. V was trimmed by 9 bases and J by 1 base, leaving 12 bases between them. The CDR3 covers 13 residues. From germline, CDR1 is LNHDA and CDR2 SQIVND (reference sequence). Here the CDR3 DNA reads TGTGCCAGCTTAGGACGGCGGAACACTGAAGCTTTCTTT. Residues: CASLGRRNTEAFF. The full variable domain, with the rest looked up from reference TRBV19 and TRBJ1-1, is DGGITQSPKYLFRKEGQNVTLSCEQNLNHDAMYWYRQDPGQGLRLIYYSQIVNDFQKGDIAEGYSVSREKKESFPLTVTSAQKNPTAFYLCASLGRRNTEAFFGQGTRLTVV.

This clonotype was picked up a small number of times. The CDR3 spells CATSDTGVVEKLFF. In nucleotides, the CDR3 is TGTGCCACCAGTGATACAGGGGTGGTTGAAAAACTGTTTTTT. This rearrangement joins TRBV24-1 to TRBJ1-4; 7 nucleotides match TRBD1. The CDR3 has 14 residues. Trimming at V came to 3 bases and at J to 7 bases, leaving 4 bases not matched to a gene. Germline lookup yields CDR1 KGHDR and CDR2 SFDVKD.

The V call is TRBV15, the J call TRBJ2-7; D might be TRBD1 or TRBD2, each matching 5 bases. Germline V gives CDR1 LNHNV, CDR2 YYDKDF (reference sequence). The CDR3 sequence is 13 residues long. The V and J ends lost 0 bases and 4 bases respectively, with 7 bases between them. CDR3 in amino acids: CATSRDGGYEQYF. CDR3 DNA: TGTGCCACCAGCAGAGATGGGGGATACGAGCAGTACTTC.